This T cell receptor (beta chain) was retrieved from a study of blood T cell repertoires in COVID-19. Trimming removed 6 bases from V and 3 bases from J, with 16 bases in between. The CDR3 has 15 residues. Germline CDR1 MNHEY, CDR2 SVGEGT. Using immunoSEQ multiplex PCR, the repertoire was profiled, and TCRdb retains in-frame clones only, with some absent. The repertoire holds about 110,000 clones, roughly 76% seen once, with roughly 9.4% in the top ten. The sequence derives from a woman aged 70 to 79 with acute or convalescent COVID-19. The chain is built from TRBV6-2 or TRBV6-3 and TRBJ2-3, with D possibly being TRBD2 (6 bases). Material: peripheral blood. The CDR3 coding sequence is TGTGCCAGCAGCCCCCGGAGGGGAGCAACAGATACGCAGTATTTT. This translates into CASSPRRGATDTQYF.